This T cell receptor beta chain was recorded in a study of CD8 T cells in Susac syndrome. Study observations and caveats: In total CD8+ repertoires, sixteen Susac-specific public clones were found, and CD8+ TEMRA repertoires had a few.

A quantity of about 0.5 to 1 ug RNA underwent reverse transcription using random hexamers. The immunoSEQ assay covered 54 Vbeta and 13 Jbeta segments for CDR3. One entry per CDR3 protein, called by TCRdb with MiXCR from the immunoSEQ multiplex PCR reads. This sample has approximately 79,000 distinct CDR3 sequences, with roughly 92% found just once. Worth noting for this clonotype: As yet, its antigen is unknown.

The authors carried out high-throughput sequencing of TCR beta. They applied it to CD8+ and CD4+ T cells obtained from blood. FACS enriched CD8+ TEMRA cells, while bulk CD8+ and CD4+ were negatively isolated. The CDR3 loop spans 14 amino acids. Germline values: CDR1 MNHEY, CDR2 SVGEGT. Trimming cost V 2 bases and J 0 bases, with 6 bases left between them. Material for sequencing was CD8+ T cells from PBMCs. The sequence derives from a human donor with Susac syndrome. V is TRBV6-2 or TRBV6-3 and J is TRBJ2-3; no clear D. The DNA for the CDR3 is TGTGCCAGCAGTTACGCGAGTAGCACAGATACGCAGTATTTT. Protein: CASSYASSTDTQYF.